What follows describes a single TCR beta chain. The antigen is unknown. Naive CD4 T cells were sorted as CD45RO-negative, CD62L-positive. Some clones are missing from TCRdb's copy, which holds only in-frame ones; the method was immunoSEQ multiplex PCR. The sample carries roughly 81,000 clones, 80% to 95% recorded once. V was pared by 0 bases and J by 1 base, with 9 bases between. The CDR3 has 15 amino acids. In germline, CDR1 is MGHDK, CDR2 SYGVNS. These data are taken from a study of human versus mouse CDR3 diversity and MHC coevolution. Turning to the study itself: immunoSEQ was reported to reach one in 200,000 T cells sensitivity. Study findings and constraints: Human T cells underwent selection on several different MHC II alleles. On average, humans showed more CDR3 deletions and insertions than mice.

This sequence was found in a person between 25 and 70 years old in good health. The sample was naive CD4+ T cells from blood. The subset denotes: CD45RO-negative CD62L-positive naive CD4 T cells. The genes are TRBV25-1 and TRBJ1-1; D is undetermined. The CDR3 bases are TGTGCCAGCAGTGAATATGCCGGGGAGAACACTGAAGCTTTCTTT. Translating it yields CASSEYAGENTEAFF. Filled out from reference TRBV25-1 and TRBJ1-1, the complete variable domain reads EADIYQTPRYLVIGTGKKITLECSQTMGHDKMYWYQQDPGMELHLIHYSYGVNSTEKGDLSSESTVSRIRTEHFPLTLESARPSHTSQYLCASSEYAGENTEAFFGQGTRLTVV.